One and the same sample provided the 9 T cell receptor beta chains below, sequenced in a study of cytomegalovirus exposure and HLA in healthy donors. In the PCR, 60 Vbeta and 13 Jbeta primers were used. Using immunoSEQ multiplex PCR, the repertoire was profiled, and TCRdb retains in-frame clones only, with some absent. The table shows more than 150,000 clones, with around 85% occurring only once. Specimen: PBMCs. These receptors originate from a man in his forties or fifties in good health and CMV-seropositive.

The CDR3 DNA reads TGTGCCAGTAGTATGGGGCAGGTTGATCAGCCCCAGCATTTT. Amino acid sequence: CASSMGQVDQPQHF. The J gene is TRBJ1-5, the V gene TRBV19; tentatively, D is TRBD1 (5 bases). Germline V gives CDR1 LNHDA, CDR2 SQIVND (reference sequence). The CDR3 totals 14 residues. Trimming pared 3 bases from V and 5 bases from J, leaving 11 bases between. Combining the CDR3 with reference TRBV19 and TRBJ1-5 gives the whole variable domain DGGITQSPKYLFRKEGQNVTLSCEQNLNHDAMYWYRQDPGQGLRLIYYSQIVNDFQKGDIAEGYSVSREKKESFPLTVTSAQKNPTAFYLCASSMGQVDQPQHFGDGTRLSIL.

The chain has TRBV27 and TRBJ1-2; 9 nucleotides match TRBD1. The CDR3 extends over 16 amino acids. Unmatched junction bases numbered 7, after V lost 5 bases and J lost 0 bases. The germline gives CDR1 MNHEY, CDR2 SMNVEV (reference sequence). In DNA, the CDR3 is TGTGCCAGCAGTACAGGGGGCGTCGCAGCTAACTATGGCTACACCTTC. Translating it yields CASSTGGVAANYGYTF.

The count of this clone is one. The CDR3 does not close with the conserved phenylalanine or tryptophan, likely indicating a read error. The genes are TRBV9 and TRBJ1-2, with D maybe TRBD1 (6 bases). Germline V gene lookup returns CDR1 SGDLS and CDR2 YYNGEE. Trimming took 3 bases from V and 8 from J, leaving 14 bases between them. CDR3 length: 13 amino acids. For the CDR3, the DNA is TGTGCCAGCAGCGCTCAGGACAGTCGCGGCTACACCCTC. Translated, it gives CASSAQDSRGYTL.

The gene calls are TRBV6-5 and TRBJ2-7, with unresolved D. V was cut by 2 bases and J by 8 bases, with 4 bases left in between. CDR1 is MNHEY and CDR2 is SVGAGI in the germline V gene. This CDR3 is built from 10 residues. CDR3 protein: CASSYPKQYF. Written as DNA, the CDR3 is TGTGCCAGCAGTTACCCTAAGCAGTACTTC.

V usage is TRBV28 and J usage is TRBJ1-1; 7 positions match TRBD1. Germline trimming cut 5 bases from V and 2 bases from J; bases unmatched to any gene: 8. Germline CDR1 and CDR2: MDHEN and SYDVKM. CDR3 length: 15 amino acids. The CDR3 DNA sequence: TGTGCCAGCAGTCCGTCGACAGGGATTAACACTGAAGCTTTCTTT. Residues: CASSPSTGINTEAFF.

In nucleotides, the CDR3 is TGTGCCAGTAGTCGACAGGTTCCAAACACTGAAGCTTTCTTT. Translation: CASSRQVPNTEAFF. V usage is TRBV19 and J usage is TRBJ1-1, with D possibly being TRBD1 (6 bases). The germline CDR1 and CDR2 sequences are LNHDA and SQIVND (reference sequence). Trimming took off 5 bases at V and 2 bases at J, with 12 bases between the two ends. This CDR3 region has 14 residues.

This sequence joins TRBV28 and TRBJ2-1, with TRBD2 identical over 9 bases. The CDR3 has 15 residues. Unmatched junction bases numbered 8, after V lost 6 bases and J lost 5 bases. CDR1 is MDHEN and CDR2 is SYDVKM in the germline V gene. CDR3 coding DNA: TGTGCCAGCAGCCCAGCGGGGGGCCCTAACAATGAGCAGTTCTTC. This gives the protein CASSPAGGPNNEQFF.

This chain uses TRBV5-1 with TRBJ1-6; D is undetermined. The CDR3 contains 12 residues. Looked up from germline, CDR1 is SGHRS and CDR2 is YFSETQ. Trimming removed 0 bases from V and 12 bases from J, with 7 bases in between. The CDR3 nucleotides read TGCGCCAGCAGCTTGGACGGTTTACCCCTCCACTTT. It yields the protein CASSLDGLPLHF. Combining the CDR3 with reference TRBV5-1 and TRBJ1-6 gives the whole variable domain KAGVTQTPRYLIKTRGQQVTLSCSPISGHRSVSWYQQTPGQGLQFLFEYFSETQRNKGNFPGRFSGRQFSNSRSEMNVSTLELGDSALYLCASSLDGLPLHFGNGTRLTVT.

The rearrangement joins TRBV10-3 to TRBJ1-2; 7 bases map to TRBD1. Germline V gene lookup returns CDR1 ENHRY and CDR2 SYGVKD. The junction had 18 bases not matched to a gene; V was cut back by 10 bases and J by 4 bases. This CDR3 region has 16 residues. The CDR3 is CATKAGQTLPAYGYTF. CDR3 nucleotides: TGTGCCACAAAGGCGGGACAGACACTACCAGCCTATGGCTACACCTTC.